This TCR beta chain appears in the sequencing data of a study of blood T cell repertoires in COVID-19. Overall study context: The United States, Italy and Spain provided the acute and convalescent COVID-19 samples.

Clones were read by immunoSEQ multiplex PCR, and TCRdb kept only the in-frame ones, dropping some. The profile covers about 68,000 clones, with 75% to 85% appearing a single time and approximately 25% taken by the ten largest. The sequenced sample consisted of peripheral blood. This sequence originates from a man aged 45-60 years with acute or convalescent COVID-19.

In DNA, the CDR3 is TGTGCCAGTAGTATTAGAGGGGGCAGTGGGGCCAACGTCCTGACTTTC. Translating it yields CASSIRGGSGANVLTF. The rearrangement joins TRBV19 to TRBJ2-6, with TRBD1 identical over 7 bases. The J segment lost 3 bases and the V segment lost 3 bases, leaving 5 bases of the junction unmatched. Germline V gene sequence: CDR1 LNHDA, CDR2 SQIVND (reference sequence). The length of the CDR3 is 16 residues.